A selection of T cell receptor beta chains follows, all from one sample in a study of blood T cell repertoires in COVID-19. Only in-frame clones appear in the TCRdb table, and some are missing; sequencing was by immunoSEQ multiplex PCR. The table lists over 200,000 clones, around 80% of them singletons. The sequenced sample was PBMCs or T cells enriched from blood (not recorded which). The source of these receptors is a man in his fifties or sixties who had recovered from COVID-19. Both conserved end residues are part of each CDR3. The D gene is left open where the match is weak. A row's size may be missing; if present it is once, few, many or a size class.

-	-	TRBJ1-5	TRBV14	TGTGCCAGCAGTGACAGCGGGGGCGGGCAGCCCCAGCATTTT	CASSDSGGGQPQHF
-	-	TRBJ1-5	TRBV6-2/TRBV6-3	TGTGCCAGCAGACCTCCGGGGGGCTATCAGCCCCAGCATTTT	CASRPPGGYQPQHF
-	once	TRBJ1-4	TRBV3-1/TRBV3-2	TGTGCCAGCAGCCCTGGACAGACCCAGAATGAAAAACTGTTTTTT	CASSPGQTQNEKLFF
-	-	TRBJ2-7	TRBV2	TGTGCCAGCAGGCGGGTTACTGAGGACGAGCAGTACTTC	CASRRVTEDEQYF
-	-	TRBJ1-4	TRBV10-3	TGTGCCATCAGTGGCAGCGGTTCAACTAATGAAAAACTGTTTTTT	CAISGSGSTNEKLFF
-	few	TRBJ2-7	TRBV23-1	TGCGCCAGCAGCCTACGTCTAGTCCGGTACGAGCAGTACTTC	CASSLRLVRYEQYF
TRBD1	-	TRBJ2-5	TRBV27	TGTGCCAGCAGCACAGGGGTCCAAGAGACCCAGTACTTC	CASSTGVQETQYF
TRBD1	once	TRBJ1-1	TRBV18	TGTGCCAGCTCACCGGACAGGGGGAACACTGAAGCTTTCTTT	CASSPDRGNTEAFF
-	-	TRBJ1-2	TRBV18	TGTGCCAGCTCACCATCGGTGGGGACAAGAGCATCCTATGGCTACACCTTC	CASSPSVGTRASYGYTF
TRBD2	few	TRBJ2-7	TRBV5-1	TGCGCCAGCAGCACCACTAGCGCTTCGGGCGAGCAGTACTTC	CASSTTSASGEQYF
-	-	TRBJ1-6	TRBV7-2	TGTGCCAGCAGCCTGGGACTAGATGGTTCACCCCTCCACTTT	CASSLGLDGSPLHF
-	-	TRBJ2-2	TRBV7-2	TGTGCCAGCAGCCCCCAGGCAGGACTAAACACCGGGGAGCTGTTTTTT	CASSPQAGLNTGELFF
-	once	TRBJ2-3	TRBV11-2	TGTGCCAGCAGCTTGGTTTTCTCCGGGACTCCTAGCACAGATACGCAGTATTTT	CASSLVFSGTPSTDTQYF
-	-	TRBJ1-1	TRBV24-1	TGTGCCACCGCAGGCAGGGAAGGTAGTGAAGCTTTCTTT	CATAGREGSEAFF
-	-	TRBJ2-3	TRBV5-1	TGCGCCAGCAGCGAGATGAGCACAGATACGCAGTATTTT	CASSEMSTDTQYF
-	-	TRBJ1-1	TRBV18	TGTGCCAGCTCACCGAGGGGGGGTGTGAACACTGAAGCTTTCTTT	CASSPRGGVNTEAFF
TRBD1	-	TRBJ1-5	TRBV5-1	TGCGCCAGCAGCCAGACAGGGGGCAGCAATCAGCCCCAGCATTTT	CASSQTGGSNQPQHF
-	-	TRBJ1-6	TRBV5-5	TGTGCCAGCAGCCCGGCGGGGGGGTTTTCACCCCTCCACTTT	CASSPAGGFSPLHF
TRBD1	-	TRBJ1-2	TRBV27	TGTGCCAGCAGTTCACAGGGGGCTGGCTACACCTTC	CASSSQGAGYTF
-	few	TRBJ1-5	TRBV10-3	TGTGCCATCACCCAGGAAGACAATCAGCCCCAGCATTTT	CAITQEDNQPQHF
-	-	TRBJ2-7	TRBV19	TGTGCCAGTAGTCCAGAGACCCTGCGGGAGCAGTACTTC	CASSPETLREQYF
-	-	TRBJ1-6	TRBV7-9	TGTGCCAGCAGCTCGCGGGGGGACTCCTATAATTCACCCCTCCACTTT	CASSSRGDSYNSPLHF
TRBD1	-	TRBJ1-1	TRBV19	TGTGCCAGTACTCAGGGGGCCACTGAAGCTTTCTTT	CASTQGATEAFF
-	-	TRBJ1-1	TRBV6-5	TGTGCCAGCAGTTACGACTTGAACACTGAAGCTTTCTTT	CASSYDLNTEAFF
-	once	TRBJ1-1	TRBV19	TGTGCCAGTAGTACGACATTGAACACTGAAGCTTTCTTT	CASSTTLNTEAFF
-	-	TRBJ1-2	TRBV11-3	TGTGCCAGCAGCTTAGGTCCGGGGAACCATGGCTACACCTTC	CASSLGPGNHGYTF
TRBD1	-	TRBJ2-1	TRBV24-1	TGTGCCACCAGTGAACCTGGGACAGGGGCGCGTGAGCAGTTCTTC	CATSEPGTGAREQFF
-	-	TRBJ1-2	TRBV7-9	TGTGCCAGCAGCCATTCAGGCCTTGGCTACACCTTC	CASSHSGLGYTF
TRBD1	-	TRBJ2-2	TRBV3-1/TRBV3-2	TGTGCCAGCAGCTTAAGACAGGGCCTTAGCACCGGGGAGCTGTTTTTT	CASSLRQGLSTGELFF
TRBD1	-	TRBJ1-2	TRBV15	TGTGCCACCAGCAGGGCCCCCGGGACAGGGGGCTTTGGCTACACCTTC	CATSRAPGTGGFGYTF
TRBD1	once	TRBJ1-3	TRBV18	TGTGCCAGCTCACCCCGCGGGACAGGGGGCTTAAGCTCTGGAAACACCATATATTTT	CASSPRGTGGLSSGNTIYF
TRBD1	-	TRBJ1-2	TRBV7-3	TGTGCCAGCAGCCGGACAGGGGAGAGCTACACCTTC	CASSRTGESYTF
TRBD1	-	TRBJ1-4	TRBV5-1	TGCGCCAGCCACCAAGGACAGGCGCCTGAAAAACTGTTTTTT	CASHQGQAPEKLFF
-	-	TRBJ1-1	TRBV29-1	TGCAGCACGCGGCTAGGAGGGGACACTGAAGCTTTCTTT	CSTRLGGDTEAFF
-	-	TRBJ2-5	TRBV25-1	TGTGCCAGCAGTCCTCAGGGGCTCCAAGAGACCCAGTACTTC	CASSPQGLQETQYF
TRBD1	-	TRBJ2-5	TRBV2	TGTGCCAGCAGAGGGGACAGGGGAAGGGAGACCCAGTACTTC	CASRGDRGRETQYF
-	few	TRBJ1-5	TRBV4-3	TGCGCCAGCAGCCAAGATTTTGGGGGCAGTCAGCCCCAGCATTTT	CASSQDFGGSQPQHF
TRBD1	few	TRBJ2-6	TRBV2	TGTGCCAGCAGCGGACAGGGATGGGGTTCTGGGGCCAACGTCCTGACTTTC	CASSGQGWGSGANVLTF
-	once	TRBJ2-2	TRBV24-1	TGTGCCACCAGTGAAACTCAGGGGAACACCGGGGAGCTGTTTTTT	CATSETQGNTGELFF
-	-	TRBJ1-2	TRBV4-2	TGTGCCAGCAGCCAAGATGCGGGGGAGGGCTACACCTTC	CASSQDAGEGYTF
-	once	TRBJ1-1	TRBV29-1	TGCAGCGTACGGCGGGACACTGAAGCTTTCTTT	CSVRRDTEAFF
-	-	TRBJ1-1	TRBV2	TGTGCCAGCAGTGTGCGAAGCATAATGAACACTGAAGCTTTCTTT	CASSVRSIMNTEAFF
-	-	TRBJ2-5	TRBV7-9	TGTGCCAGCAGCTTTATGCAGGGCCTCGTGGAGACCCAGTACTTC	CASSFMQGLVETQYF
TRBD1	-	TRBJ1-1	TRBV20-1	TGCAGTGCTAGTGGGCAGGGGGCGCGAACTGAAGCTTTCTTT	CSASGQGARTEAFF
-	-	TRBJ1-2	TRBV2	TGTGCCAGCAGGCTAAAGGGAGCCCTCGGACCCTATGGCTACACCTTC	CASRLKGALGPYGYTF
-	-	TRBJ1-5	TRBV7-2	TGTGCCAGCAGCCAGGCAGGGTGGGATCAGCCCCAGCATTTT	CASSQAGWDQPQHF
-	once	TRBJ2-2	TRBV6-4	TGTGCCAGCAGTGACCAGGGCTACACCGGGGAGCTGTTTTTT	CASSDQGYTGELFF
TRBD1	-	TRBJ1-3	TRBV7-9	TGTGCCAGCAGCCAGGACAGGGTTGGAGGAAACACCATATATTTT	CASSQDRVGGNTIYF
TRBD1	few	TRBJ1-2	TRBV27	TGTGCCAGCAGTCGGGACAGGGAGGGCCTTGACTATGGCTACACCTTC	CASSRDREGLDYGYTF
-	-	TRBJ1-2	TRBV6-5	TGTGCCAGCAGTTACTCCCTAGACAGAGGTGGAGGCTACACCTTC	CASSYSLDRGGGYTF
-	-	TRBJ1-1	TRBV2	TGTGCCAACGGGGGGGGTTCGAACACTGAAGCTTTCTTT	CANGGGSNTEAFF
-	once	TRBJ1-1	TRBV7-2	TGTGCCAGCAGCTTTACAGGAGATTTTAACACTGAAGCTTTCTTT	CASSFTGDFNTEAFF
TRBD2	-	TRBJ2-2	TRBV5-6	TGTGCCAGCAGCGGACTAGCGGGGTTCACCGGGGAGCTGTTTTTT	CASSGLAGFTGELFF